This TCR beta chain came from a study of Ad26.COV2.S vaccination and SARS-CoV-2 variants. Germline values: CDR1 SGDLS, CDR2 YYNGEE. This CDR3 region has 15 residues. V lost 0 bases to trimming and J lost 6 bases, with 15 bases between them. TCRdb keeps only in-frame clones here, not all; method: immunoSEQ multiplex PCR. The sample records about 350,000 clones, 92% being singletons. As regards this clone: No antigen is known for it.

Study conclusions and caveats: Quantification of TCR breadth and depth may have yielded underestimates of total T cell responses.

The chain couples TRBV9 to TRBJ1-2; D is undetermined. The sample consisted of peripheral blood, taken after recovery from COVID-19. The origin of this receptor is a human donor who had recovered from COVID-19. This CDR3 reads CASSVDRRSAHGYTF. The CDR3 DNA reads as TGTGCCAGCAGCGTAGACCGTAGATCCGCGCATGGCTACACCTTC. The entire variable domain, with the rest obtained from reference TRBV9 and TRBJ1-2, is as follows: DSGVTQTPKHLITATGQRVTLRCSPRSGDLSVYWYQQSLDQGLQFLIQYYNGEERAKGNILERFSAQQFPDLHSELNLSSLELGDSALYFCASSVDRRSAHGYTFGSGTRLTVV.